This T cell receptor beta chain was captured in a study of memory CD4+ T cells and cytomegalovirus serostatus. Single viable CD3+CD4+CD8-CD45RO+ cells were sorted as the memory CD4+ T cells. Germline V gene sequence: CDR1 LNHNV, CDR2 YYDKDF (reference sequence). The V end lost 0 bases, the J end lost 3 bases, and 12 bases lay between the germline ends. The CDR3 runs 16 residues. Using immunoSEQ multiplex PCR, the repertoire was profiled, and TCRdb retains in-frame clones only, with some absent. The table records under 50,000 clones, around three quarters of them present only once. This receptor was obtained from an adult in good health and CMV-seropositive. The sequenced sample was memory CD4+ T cells from blood. The chain uses TRBV15 and TRBJ1-3, with TRBD1 as a possible D gene (6 bases). CDR3 loop: CATSRDQGRYGNTIYF. For the CDR3, the DNA is TGTGCCACCAGCAGAGATCAGGGGCGTTATGGAAACACCATATATTTT.